Detailed here is one TCR beta chain. Its target antigen remains unknown. Base qualities are not at hand, and no much larger clone is one base apart. CDR1 and CDR2, per the germline V gene (reference sequence), are DFQATT and SNEGSKA. CDR3 length: 14 amino acids, cysteine to phenylalanine. Just the 42-base CDR3 DNA is kept, in frame starting at base 1. V is clipped by 8 bases and J by 3 bases, and the sequence between their germline boundaries is 19 bases long. RNA was extracted using the RNeasy kit, and roughly 0.5 to 1 microgram was reverse transcribed with random hexamers. The immunoSEQ multiplex PCR assay, covering 54 Vbeta and 13 Jbeta segments, was used to amplify TCR beta CDR3 regions. PCR amplification bias was corrected using a synthetic template baseline for primer optimization and computational correction. From the authors' description of their analysis: Only productive sequences were kept, with reads annotated to V, D and J genes according to IMGT and analyzed in immunoSEQ Analyzer. To calculate clonality, Shannon entropy was normalized by log2 of the number of productive unique sequences and then subtracted from one. For each patient and control, public and private clones were evaluated among the 100 most prevalent clones. Susac-specific clones were defined as absent from healthy and MS cohorts, 800 to 1,200 published viral clones and other ImmuneACCESS disease sequences. TCRdb took the public reads, trimmed them with fastp at Q25, ran MiXCR for clone calling and kept in-frame beta chains. Here each entry gathers all rows of one CDR3 protein and keeps the most common genes and DNA. None of the V and J calls come from the authors' own analysis; TCRdb made them. The sample has roughly 400,000 distinct CDR3 sequences on record, about 85% of them singletons. Of the sample, under 0.15% falls within the top ten clones.

The record originates from a study of CD8 T cells in Susac syndrome (dated by TCRdb to 2018 to 2020). Regarding the research as a whole: The study used repertoire sequencing to test whether antigen drove CD8+ T cell activation and differentiation in Susac syndrome. CD8+ T cell repertoire clonality was compared between about a dozen healthy donors, approximately 14 Susac syndrome patients and about 15 multiple sclerosis patients.

Here is what the overall study found, with its caveats: The study acknowledged that relatively few individuals were included in the TCR sequencing and HLA analysis.

Peripheral blood CD8+ and CD4+ T cells from healthy donors, Susac syndrome patients and multiple sclerosis patients were profiled by high-throughput TCR beta sequencing. Treatment-naive patients with stable or active relapsing-remitting disease fulfilling revised McDonald criteria were used as multiple sclerosis controls. Bulk CD8+ and CD4+ T cells were purified by magnetic negative isolation, while CD8+ TEMRA cells were enriched using FACS. Blood was collected in EDTA tubes and processed within 24 hours, with PBMCs isolated through density gradient centrifugation. PBMCs intended for TCR sequencing were cryopreserved in liquid nitrogen and were subsequently thawed in a 37 degrees C water bath. The sorted or isolated CD4+, CD8+ and CD8+ TEMRA cells had a purity of 90% or higher.

Sequencing was carried out using CD8+ T cells from PBMCs. In this chain, TRBV20-1 is recombined with TRBJ1-1; no D gene is confidently identified. The sequence was obtained from a human donor with multiple sclerosis. The nucleotides read TGCAGTCTTGCCCCCGGGTTACAGCACACTGAAGCTTTCTTT. Its translation is CSLAPGLQHTEAFF.